This TCR beta chain came from a study of T cell responses to AZD1222 COVID-19 vaccine. Using immunoSEQ multiplex PCR, the repertoire was profiled, and TCRdb retains in-frame clones only, with some absent. Of 150,000 to 200,000 clones in the sample, approximately 87% were seen once. Worth noting for this clone: No antigen is known for it. Other DNA sequences in the sample encode the same CDR3.

Study outcomes and limitations: CD4 TCRs covered the whole spike, strongest at regions 160-218 and 743-854. Seropositivity was recorded at baseline in only a handful of AZD1222 recipients. White British people made up most donors, females outnumbered males, and clonal diversity was possibly underestimated.

V lost 0 bases to trimming and J lost 0 bases, with 7 bases between them. The CDR3 is made up of 15 amino acids. Germline values: CDR1 SGDLS, CDR2 YYNGEE. The rearrangement links TRBV9 to TRBJ1-5; possibly TRBD1 for D (5 bases). The sequencing used peripheral blood, collected on day 0 of MenACWY control vaccination. This clonotype originated in an adult in good health. CDR3 protein: CASSVDGGSNQPQHF. The CDR3 nucleotides are TGTGCCAGCAGCGTAGACGGGGGTAGCAATCAGCCCCAGCATTTT.